This T cell receptor (beta chain) was profiled in a study of PD-1 blockade in mismatch repair-deficient tumors. Assay used: immunoSEQ multiplex PCR; TCRdb lists only in-frame clones, some missing. The table has 75,000 to 85,000 clones, around 85% seen once. The CDR3 has 13 residues. Trimming removed 8 bases from V and 7 bases from J, with 15 bases in between. Per the germline V gene, CDR1 is SGHVS and CDR2 is FQNEAQ. This clone was counted only a few times. The material sequenced was peripheral blood, taken 12 weeks after starting pembrolizumab. The sequence came from an adult with mismatch repair-deficient cancer. V is TRBV7-8 and J is TRBJ1-5, with a possible D match to TRBD1 (5 bases). The CDR3 region has the DNA TGTGCCAGCCAGCAGGGAGCAAGGCAGCCCCAGCATTTT. Translation gives CASQQGARQPQHF.